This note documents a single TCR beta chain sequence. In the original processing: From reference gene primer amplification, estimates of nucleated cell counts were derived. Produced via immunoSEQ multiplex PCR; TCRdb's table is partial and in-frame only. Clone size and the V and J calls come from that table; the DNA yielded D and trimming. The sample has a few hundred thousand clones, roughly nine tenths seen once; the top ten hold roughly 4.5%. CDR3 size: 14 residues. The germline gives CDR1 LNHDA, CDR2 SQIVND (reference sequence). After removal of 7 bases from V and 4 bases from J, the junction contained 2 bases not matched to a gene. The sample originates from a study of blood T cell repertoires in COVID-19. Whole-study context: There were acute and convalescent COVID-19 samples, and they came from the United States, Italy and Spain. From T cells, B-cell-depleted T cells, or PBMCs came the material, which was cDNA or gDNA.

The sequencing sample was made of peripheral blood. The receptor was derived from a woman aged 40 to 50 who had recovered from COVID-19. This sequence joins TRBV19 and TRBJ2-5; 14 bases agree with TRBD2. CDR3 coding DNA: TGTGCCAGTACTGGGACTAGCGGGGGAGAGACCCAGTACTTC. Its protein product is CASTGTSGGETQYF.